Below are 5 T cell receptor beta chains sequenced from a single sample in a study of Ad26.COV2.S vaccination and SARS-CoV-2 variants. Noted treatment: some 19 received Ad26.COV2.S at low or high dose, single or two shots; 5 received placebo; per-sample allocation not given. Sampling was done on day 63 after the first vaccine or placebo injection. TCRdb's table, derived via immunoSEQ multiplex PCR, lists solely in-frame clones and lacks some. The data contain 300,000 to 350,000 clones, almost 90% of them singletons. Sequences were derived from peripheral blood, sampled in a trial of Ad26.COV2.S vaccine versus placebo. The source of these receptors is a person between 18 and 59 years old who received the Ad26.COV2.S COVID-19 vaccine or a placebo.

V usage is TRBV4-3 and J usage is TRBJ1-1; D perhaps matches TRBD1 (5 bases). Germline CDR1 reads LGHNA; CDR2 reads YSLEER. The CDR3 is 18 amino acids. Trimming took 1 base from V and 6 from J, leaving 24 bases between them. CDR3 in amino acids: CASSQGRQYRGGIAEAFF. DNA for the CDR3: TGCGCCAGCAGCCAAGGGCGACAATACCGTGGGGGTATCGCTGAAGCTTTCTTT.

The rearrangement joins TRBV7-2 to TRBJ1-2, with D possibly TRBD1 on 5 matching bases. V gave up 6 bases and J gave up 4 bases, with 12 bases separating them. Germline V gene lookup returns CDR1 SGHTA and CDR2 FQGNSA. This CDR3 is 13 amino acids long. CDR3 sequence: CASRGQGFYGYTF. CDR3 bases: TGTGCCAGCAGGGGGCAGGGCTTCTATGGCTACACCTTC.

V and J are TRBV18 and TRBJ1-6; no reliable D call. V lost 6 bases to trimming and J lost 10 bases, with 10 bases between them. This CDR3 comprises 12 residues. Per germline, CDR1 KGHSH and CDR2 LQKENI. The CDR3 DNA reads as TGTGCCAGCTCTTCCCGGGGATCACCCCTCCACTTT. It specifies CASSSRGSPLHF. Looking up the rest from reference TRBV18 and TRBJ1-6 gives the full variable domain: NAGVMQNPRHLVRRRGQEARLRCSPMKGHSHVYWYRQLPEEGLKFMVYLQKENIIDESGMPKERFSAEFPKEGPSILRIQQVVRGDSAAYFCASSSRGSPLHFGNGTRLTVT.

V and J are TRBV9 and TRBJ2-1; tentative D call: TRBD2 (6 bases). The CDR3 extends over 16 amino acids. V gave up 0 bases and J gave up 2 bases, with 12 bases separating them. Germline assignment: CDR1 SGDLS and CDR2 YYNGEE. The CDR3 sequence is CASSVGPSGPYNEQFF. The DNA for the CDR3 is TGTGCCAGCAGCGTAGGACCCAGCGGGCCCTACAATGAGCAGTTCTTC.

The V gene is TRBV9, the J gene TRBJ1-1, with a possible D match to TRBD1 (5 bases). Trimming cost V 1 base and J 2 bases, with 9 bases left between them. Germline V gene lookup returns CDR1 SGDLS and CDR2 YYNGEE. The CDR3 contains 14 residues. CDR3 sequence reads: CASSVTGLNTEAFF. In DNA, the CDR3 is TGTGCCAGCAGCGTAACAGGTCTAAACACTGAAGCTTTCTTT. The full variable domain, rest sourced from reference TRBV9 and TRBJ1-1, is DSGVTQTPKHLITATGQRVTLRCSPRSGDLSVYWYQQSLDQGLQFLIQYYNGEERAKGNILERFSAQQFPDLHSELNLSSLELGDSALYFCASSVTGLNTEAFFGQGTRLTVV.